Following are 25 T cell receptor beta chains from one sample sequenced in a study of blood T cell repertoires in COVID-19 (dated by TCRdb to about 2020). The receptor library was made with the immunoSEQ multiplex PCR assay. The clones in this table, taken by TCRdb from immuneACCESS, are in-frame only. Not every clone is retained; where verified, under half of the shortfall comes from an unresolved V gene, and the cause of the rest is unknown. Counted in this sample were some 150,000 clones; roughly 84% of them appeared once. Over 8% of the sample is taken by the ten largest. The sample taken for sequencing was peripheral blood. All receptors come from a woman in her sixties or seventies with acute or convalescent COVID-19.

V usage is TRBV7-8 and J usage is TRBJ1-2; D uncertain. This CDR3 region has 15 residues. Deletions cut 4 bases from V and 7 bases from J, with 19 bases between. Germline V lookup: CDR1 SGHVS, CDR2 FQNEAQ. The CDR3 DNA sequence: TGTGCCAGCAGCTCCTCGGCGGCCGTGTTCTCTGGCTACACCTTC. It is translated as CASSSSAAVFSGYTF.

The rearrangement links TRBV5-1 to TRBJ2-7, with no clear D. Looked up from germline, CDR1 is SGHRS and CDR2 is YFSETQ. V lost 0 bases and J 4 bases, leaving 14 bases between the germline ends. The CDR3 consists of 15 residues. The CDR3 DNA reads as TGCGCCAGCAGCTTGGCCCCCGGCCCGGGTTACGAGCAGTACTTC. Its translation: CASSLAPGPGYEQYF.

J is TRBJ2-1 and V is TRBV27; D unresolved. Per germline, CDR1 MNHEY and CDR2 SMNVEV (reference sequence). This CDR3 spans 13 amino acids. V lost 4 bases and J lost 4, with 8 bases in between. Here the CDR3 DNA reads TGTGCCAGCAGTTCGACATTGTACAATGAGCAGTTCTTC. It translates to CASSSTLYNEQFF.

The rearrangement joins TRBV18 to TRBJ2-3; D is possibly TRBD1 (6 bases). CDR1 and CDR2 (germline): KGHSH, LQKENI. The CDR3 has 15 residues. V was shortened by 2 bases and J by 5 bases, with 14 bases between the two germline ends. Written as DNA, the CDR3 is TGTGCCAGCTCACCATCTTGGGGGCAGGGAGATACGCAGTATTTT. Its translation: CASSPSWGQGDTQYF.

V gene TRBV5-1 combines with J gene TRBJ2-7; D is possibly TRBD1 (6 bases). Deletions cut 4 bases from V and 0 bases from J, with 14 bases between. The germline V gene encodes CDR1 SGHRS and CDR2 YFSETQ. The CDR3 covers 15 residues. CDR3 DNA sequence: TGCGCCAGCAGCGGGACCACAGGGCGCTCCTACGAGCAGTACTTC. It codes for CASSGTTGRSYEQYF.

The V gene is TRBV18, the J gene TRBJ1-2; D gene uncertain. The CDR3 is 15 amino acids. Germline V gene lookup returns CDR1 KGHSH and CDR2 LQKENI. The V end lost 3 bases, the J end lost 5 bases, and 16 bases lay between the germline ends. The CDR3 here is CASSPRQDYGYGYTF. The CDR3 DNA is TGTGCCAGCTCACCGAGGCAAGACTATGGGTATGGCTACACCTTC.

The J gene is TRBJ2-7, the V gene TRBV5-1, with 10 bases matching TRBD1. Germline CDR1 SGHRS, CDR2 YFSETQ. V lost 1 base to trimming and J lost 4 bases; unmatched junction nucleotides: 17. The CDR3 sequence is 19 residues long. In DNA form, the CDR3 reads TGCGCCAGCAGCTTGCTCCGGGACAGGGGCGCTAATCCCGTTTACGAGCAGTACTTC. Translating it yields CASSLLRDRGANPVYEQYF. Drawing the rest from reference TRBV5-1 and TRBJ2-7, the complete variable domain is KAGVTQTPRYLIKTRGQQVTLSCSPISGHRSVSWYQQTPGQGLQFLFEYFSETQRNKGNFPGRFSGRQFSNSRSEMNVSTLELGDSALYLCASSLLRDRGANPVYEQYFGPGTRLTVT.

This rearrangement joins TRBV29-1 to TRBJ2-1; TRBD2 matches 9 bases. CDR1 is SQVTM, CDR2 ANQGSEA, per germline. The junction had 9 bases not matched to a gene; V was cut back by 2 bases and J by 10 bases. There are 14 residues in the CDR3. As DNA, the CDR3 is TGCAGCGTTGAAACCGGGACTAGCCTCCGGGAGCAGTTCTTC. It yields the protein CSVETGTSLREQFF.

V is TRBV28 and J is TRBJ2-1; 7 bases align to TRBD2. CDR3 size: 16 residues. CDR1 MDHEN and CDR2 SYDVKM come from the germline V gene. Trimming removed 6 bases from V and 0 bases from J; junction bases left unmatched: 8. The CDR3 sequence: CASRLRGGSSYNEQFF. As DNA, the CDR3 is TGTGCCAGCAGACTCCGCGGCGGGAGCTCCTACAATGAGCAGTTCTTC.

For the CDR3, the DNA is TGTGCCATCAGTACTACAGGGGTGAATGGCTACACCTTC. Translated: CAISTTGVNGYTF. The chain combines TRBV10-3 with TRBJ1-2, with 7 bases lining up with TRBD1. Trimming removed 5 bases from V and 6 bases from J; junction bases left unmatched: 6. The CDR3 spans 13 residues. CDR1 and CDR2 (germline): ENHRY, SYGVKD.

V usage is TRBV6-5 and J usage is TRBJ1-2; weak D call: TRBD1 (6 bases). CDR3 length: 15 residues. The germline CDR1 and CDR2 sequences are MNHEY and SVGAGI. V lost 5 bases, J lost 5 bases, and 18 bases lay in between. The CDR3 region has the DNA TGTGCCAGCAGTCACACGACAGGACTTTTTTATGGCTACACCTTC. It translates to CASSHTTGLFYGYTF.

V usage is TRBV11-2 and J usage is TRBJ2-1; 7 nucleotides agree with TRBD1. J lost 7 bases, V lost 1 base, and 7 bases had no gene match. Germline V gives CDR1 SGHAT, CDR2 FQNNGV. There are 15 residues in the CDR3. CDR3 DNA sequence: TGTGCCAGCAGCTTAGCGAGGGGGCCTTGGAATGAGCAGTTCTTC. Amino acid sequence: CASSLARGPWNEQFF.

This clone has a handful of counts. This rearrangement joins TRBV10-2 to TRBJ1-1; D is unclear. Germline CDR1 WSHSY, CDR2 SAAADI. Trimming removed 2 bases from V and 0 bases from J, with 10 bases in between. This CDR3 is 15 amino acids long. The CDR3 spells CASSEQEAMNTEAFF. The DNA for the CDR3 is TGCGCCAGCAGTGAGCAGGAAGCCATGAACACTGAAGCTTTCTTT.

The chain has TRBV5-4 and TRBJ1-3; D unresolved. Germline V gene data show CDR1 as SGHNT and CDR2 as YYREEE (reference sequence). V was trimmed by 5 bases and J by 1 base, leaving 7 bases between them. The CDR3 contains 13 residues. CDR3 coding DNA: TGTGCCAGCAGGGGAGGGTCTGGAAACACCATATATTTT. Translation: CASRGGSGNTIYF.

The chain uses TRBV5-1 and TRBJ2-5, with 12 positions matching TRBD2. There are 17 residues in the CDR3. With V trimmed by 0 bases and J by 2 bases, 5 bases remained unmatched. Germline V lookup: CDR1 SGHRS, CDR2 YFSETQ. The CDR3, as DNA: TGCGCCAGCAGCTTGGCCTTGACTAGCGGGGGTCAAGAGACCCAGTACTTC. Protein product: CASSLALTSGGQETQYF.

There are a few counts of this clone. V and J are TRBV7-9 and TRBJ2-7, with 9 bases that match TRBD1. V dropped 3 bases and J dropped 5; count of bases not matched to a gene: 5. The CDR3 consists of 14 residues. Germline V CDR1 and CDR2: SEHNR, FQNEAQ (reference sequence). CDR3: CASSLRTGAHEQYF. For the CDR3, the DNA is TGTGCCAGCAGCTTGCGGACAGGGGCCCACGAGCAGTACTTC.

The J gene is TRBJ1-5, the V gene TRBV4-3, with a weak D call TRBD1 (5 bases). From germline, CDR1 is LGHNA and CDR2 YSLEER. CDR3 length: 17 amino acids. Between the trimmed V and J ends, which lost 2 bases and 8 bases, there was a span of 22 bases. Here the CDR3 reads CASSQHPIGQTLEPQHF. CDR3 sequence (DNA): TGCGCCAGCAGCCAACATCCAATCGGACAAACTTTAGAGCCCCAGCATTTT.

The chain combines TRBV6-6 with TRBJ2-1, with TRBD2 matching 8 bases. The CDR3 spans 18 residues. Looked up from germline, CDR1 is MNHNY and CDR2 is SVGAGI (reference sequence). With 5 bases clipped from V and 5 bases from J, the junction kept 17 bases outside the gene matches. CDR3 bases: TGTGCCAGCAGTCACGGGGGGGGCACCCCTAAGGGAGACAATGAGCAGTTCTTC. It is translated as CASSHGGGTPKGDNEQFF.

The J gene is TRBJ1-2, the V gene TRBV4-3; 9 nucleotides line up with TRBD1. From germline, CDR1 is LGHNA and CDR2 YSLEER. CDR3 size: 16 residues. J was trimmed by 4 bases and V by 2 bases; bases with no gene match: 8. The CDR3 coding sequence is TGCGCCAGCAGCCAAATGACAGGGGGGGCGGGCTATGGCTACACCTTC. It translates to CASSQMTGGAGYGYTF.

This clone counts as medium-sized. This sample also contains other DNA sequences that code for the same CDR3. The chain links TRBV6-5 to TRBJ1-1; TRBD1 aligns across 8 bases. Losses at the gene ends were 6 bases for V and 5 bases for J; bases not matched to a gene: 5. This CDR3 has 13 residues. Germline lookup yields CDR1 MNHEY and CDR2 SVGAGI. The CDR3 coding sequence is TGTGCCAGCAGGGACAGGGCGCCGACTGAAGCTTTCTTT. Protein product: CASRDRAPTEAFF.

V usage is TRBV20-1 and J usage is TRBJ2-3; TRBD2 matches at 7 bases. The germline gives CDR1 DFQATT, CDR2 SNEGSKA (reference sequence). With V trimmed by 3 bases and J by 6 bases, 3 bases remained unmatched. The CDR3 spans 12 residues. The CDR3 nucleotides are TGCAGTGCTAGTGGGGGGGACGATACGCAGTATTTT. It yields the protein CSASGGDDTQYF.

The V gene is TRBV7-2, the J gene TRBJ2-1; D gene uncertain. V shed 5 bases and J shed 5 bases, with 10 bases lying between them. The CDR3 is 13 residues long. Germline CDR1 and CDR2: SGHTA and FQGNSA. The CDR3 region is CASSPVRDNEQFF. For the CDR3, the DNA is TGTGCCAGCAGCCCAGTACGGGACAATGAGCAGTTCTTC.

This rearrangement joins TRBV27 to TRBJ2-1, with unresolved D. The V end lost 2 bases, the J end lost 3 bases, and 11 bases lay between the germline ends. Germline values: CDR1 MNHEY, CDR2 SMNVEV (reference sequence). There are 15 residues in the CDR3. This CDR3 is CASSLIRLDYNEQFF. The CDR3 nucleotides are TGTGCCAGCAGTTTAATCCGACTCGACTACAATGAGCAGTTCTTC.

This clone was detected a few times. The chain combines TRBV30 with TRBJ1-5, with D unclear. CDR3 length equals 13 residues. V was trimmed by 5 bases and J by 7 bases, leaving 15 bases between them. CDR1 GTSNPN and CDR2 SVGIG come from the germline V gene (reference sequence). For the CDR3, the DNA is TGTGCCTGGTCCAGCTCGGGAGGGCAGCCCCAGCATTTT. Protein product: CAWSSSGGQPQHF.

The rearrangement links TRBV5-1 to TRBJ2-1; D possibly corresponds to TRBD2 (6 bases). This CDR3 has 16 residues. V gave up 0 bases and J gave up 6 bases, with 16 bases separating them. CDR1 is SGHRS, CDR2 YFSETQ, per germline. The CDR3 bases are TGCGCCAGCAGCTTGGGGCAGGGAGCCGGGGGCAATGAGCAGTTCTTC. Its translation is CASSLGQGAGGNEQFF. Based on the CDR3 plus reference TRBV5-1 and TRBJ2-1, the full variable domain is KAGVTQTPRYLIKTRGQQVTLSCSPISGHRSVSWYQQTPGQGLQFLFEYFSETQRNKGNFPGRFSGRQFSNSRSEMNVSTLELGDSALYLCASSLGQGAGGNEQFFGPGTRLTVL.